This T cell receptor (beta chain) emerged from a study of immune evolution from preneoplasia to lung adenocarcinoma. After pathologic assessment, macro-dissection selected premalignant or tumor cells for extraction. Broader study findings: Highest clonality occurred in KRAS-mutant, not EGFR-mutant or double wild-type, nodules. Later-stage lesions appeared to have more T cells, more diversity, less clonality.

Generated by immunoSEQ multiplex PCR, the TCRdb table keeps only in-frame clones and is missing some. The data hold about 3,700 clones, with approximately 80% observed a single time. About this clone: Its matching antigen is unknown.

V gave up 1 base and J gave up 3 bases; unmatched junction bases: 1. CDR3 length: 14 amino acids. Germline lookup yields CDR1 SGHRS and CDR2 YFSETQ. Sample: FFPE minimally invasive lung adenocarcinoma tissue. The receptor was isolated from a person aged 60 to 80 with lung adenocarcinoma. The chain has TRBV5-1 and TRBJ1-3; 7 positions agree with TRBD1. In nucleotides, the CDR3 is TGCGCCAGCAGCTTGACAGGGGTTGGAAACACCATATATTTT. Translating it yields CASSLTGVGNTIYF.